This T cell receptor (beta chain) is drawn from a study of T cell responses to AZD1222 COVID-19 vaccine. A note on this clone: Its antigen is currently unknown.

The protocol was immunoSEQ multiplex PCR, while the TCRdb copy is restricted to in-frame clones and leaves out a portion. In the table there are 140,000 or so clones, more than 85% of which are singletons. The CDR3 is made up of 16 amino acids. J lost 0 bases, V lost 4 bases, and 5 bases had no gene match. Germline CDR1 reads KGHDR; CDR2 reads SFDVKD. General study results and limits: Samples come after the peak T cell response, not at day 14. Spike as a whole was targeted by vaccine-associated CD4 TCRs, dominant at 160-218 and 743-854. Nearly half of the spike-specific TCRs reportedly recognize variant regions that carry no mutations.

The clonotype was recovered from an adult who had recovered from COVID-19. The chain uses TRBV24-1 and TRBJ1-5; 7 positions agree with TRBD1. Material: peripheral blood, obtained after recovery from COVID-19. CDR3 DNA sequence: TGTGCCACCAGTGACACACAGGGGTATAGCAATCAGCCCCAGCATTTT. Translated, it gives CATSDTQGYSNQPQHF.